One and the same sample provided the 16 T cell receptor beta chains below, sequenced in a study of blood T cell repertoires in COVID-19. Here immunoSEQ multiplex PCR was the method, and the copy in TCRdb shows in-frame clones only, minus some. The data contain fewer than 120,000 clones, approximately 90% of them seen just once; the ten biggest clones take up about 3%. Sequenced input: peripheral blood. These receptors all stem from a woman between 50 and 59 years old with acute or convalescent COVID-19.

The rearrangement links TRBV19 to TRBJ1-2, with TRBD1 matching 8 bases. The trim removed 5 bases at V and 7 bases at J, leaving 9 bases unmatched. From germline, CDR1 is LNHDA and CDR2 SQIVND (reference sequence). The CDR3 spans 14 residues. The CDR3 region has the DNA TGTGCCAGTAGTCCGCCGGACAGGGATGGTGGCTACACCTTC. Translation: CASSPPDRDGGYTF. Looking up the rest from reference TRBV19 and TRBJ1-2 gives the full variable domain: DGGITQSPKYLFRKEGQNVTLSCEQNLNHDAMYWYRQDPGQGLRLIYYSQIVNDFQKGDIAEGYSVSREKKESFPLTVTSAQKNPTAFYLCASSPPDRDGGYTFGSGTRLTVV.

This sequence joins TRBV19 and TRBJ1-2, with a weak D call TRBD1 (5 bases). This CDR3 is built from 15 residues. From germline, CDR1 is LNHDA and CDR2 SQIVND (reference sequence). Trimming stripped 5 bases from V and 5 bases from J, with 18 bases between. The CDR3: CASSPEWGVHYGYTF. CDR3 DNA sequence: TGTGCCAGTAGTCCAGAATGGGGGGTTCATTATGGCTACACCTTC.

The chain joins TRBV7-9 to TRBJ2-5; 9 bases agree with TRBD2. The germline V gene has CDR1 SEHNR and CDR2 FQNEAQ (reference sequence). This CDR3 comprises 17 residues. With 0 bases clipped from V and 3 bases from J, the junction kept 8 bases outside the gene matches. The CDR3, as DNA: TGTGCCAGCAGCTTAGCGTTGACGCGGGAGGGCAAAGAGACCCAGTACTTC. Protein: CASSLALTREGKETQYF. The variable domain in full, completed from reference TRBV7-9 and TRBJ2-5, reads DTGVSQNPRHKITKRGQNVTFRCDPISEHNRLYWYRQTLGQGPEFLTYFQNEAQLEKSRLLSDRFSAERPKGSFSTLEIQRTEQGDSAMYLCASSLALTREGKETQYFGPGTRLLVL.

In DNA, the CDR3 is TGCGCCAGCAGCTTAGGACTAGCGGGTACCTACGAGCAGTACTTC. It codes for CASSLGLAGTYEQYF. This chain links TRBV5-1 with TRBJ2-7, with 11 bases fitting TRBD2. From germline, CDR1 is SGHRS and CDR2 YFSETQ. After removal of 2 bases from V and 2 bases from J, the junction contained 3 bases not matched to a gene. This CDR3 is built from 15 residues.

V and J are TRBV5-6 and TRBJ1-6; D is uncertain. The V end was cut by 2 bases, the J end by 3 bases, with 6 bases between. Germline V gene data show CDR1 as SGHDT and CDR2 as YYEEEE. The CDR3 has 14 residues. The CDR3 is CASSLQLYNSPLHF. DNA for the CDR3: TGTGCCAGCAGCTTACAGCTCTATAATTCACCCCTCCACTTT. The complete variable domain, with remaining parts taken from reference TRBV5-6 and TRBJ1-6, reads DAGVTQSPTHLIKTRGQQVTLRCSPKSGHDTVSWYQQALGQGPQFIFQYYEEEERQRGNFPDRFSGHQFPNYSSELNVNALLLGDSALYLCASSLQLYNSPLHFGNGTRLTVT.

The rearrangement joins TRBV7-2 to TRBJ1-4, with a possible D match to TRBD1 (6 bases). V lost 1 base and J lost 3, with 9 bases in between. The CDR3 has 15 residues. From germline, CDR1 is SGHTA and CDR2 FQGNSA. The CDR3 protein is CASSLVRGPNEKLFF. As DNA, the CDR3 is TGTGCCAGCAGCTTAGTCAGGGGTCCTAATGAAAAACTGTTTTTT.

This chain links TRBV7-6 with TRBJ1-1, with a possible D match to TRBD1 (6 bases). This CDR3 has 15 residues. V shed 1 base and J shed 3 bases, with 12 bases lying between them. The germline CDR1 and CDR2 sequences are SGHVS and FNYEAQ. This CDR3 is CASSLGLGGDTEAFF. CDR3 DNA: TGTGCCAGCAGCTTAGGTTTAGGGGGGGACACTGAAGCTTTCTTT.

This chain connects TRBV10-3 to TRBJ2-7; 7 nucleotides match TRBD2. The CDR3 has 14 amino acids. CDR1 and CDR2 (germline): ENHRY, SYGVKD. The ends lost 4 bases at V and 5 bases at J; junction bases unmatched: 8. Here the CDR3 DNA reads TGTGCCATCAGTGTGGGCGGGAGTAGGGACGAGCAGTACTTC. It translates to CAISVGGSRDEQYF.

The chain joins TRBV11-2 to TRBJ2-3; no definite D call. Trimming pared 6 bases from V and 2 bases from J, leaving 9 bases between. The CDR3 is made up of 13 amino acids. Germline loops: CDR1 SGHAT, CDR2 FQNNGV. CDR3 in amino acids: CASSSSPTDTQYF. In DNA form, the CDR3 reads TGTGCCAGCAGTTCGAGCCCCACAGATACGCAGTATTTT.

The rearrangement joins TRBV27 to TRBJ2-7, with D possibly being TRBD1 (6 bases). Trimming removed 0 bases from V and 7 bases from J, with 10 bases in between. There are 13 residues in the CDR3. The V gene's germline CDR1 is MNHEY and CDR2 SMNVEV (reference sequence). The CDR3 reads CASSLSSRGEQYF. CDR3 nucleotide sequence: TGTGCCAGCAGTTTATCGTCCAGGGGTGAGCAGTACTTC.

V is TRBV4-1 and J is TRBJ2-2, with TRBD2 as a possible D gene (5 bases). Trimming shortened V by 1 base and J by 4 bases, and 7 bases separated the two germline ends. CDR1 is MGHRA, CDR2 YSYEKL, per germline. The CDR3 is 14 amino acids. The CDR3 region has the DNA TGCGCCAGCAGCCAAGTCGAGGGCACCGGGGAGCTGTTTTTT. This gives the protein CASSQVEGTGELFF.

In this sample, this clone turned up once. This chain uses TRBV6-6 with TRBJ2-5; D unresolved. Germline CDR1 and CDR2: MNHNY and SVGAGI (reference sequence). The germline V and J ends were trimmed by 5 bases and 5 bases, with 12 bases remaining between them. This CDR3 has 13 amino acids. The CDR3 DNA reads as TGTGCCAGCAGTCCCCCCCCCGGGGAGACCCAGTACTTC. It encodes CASSPPPGETQYF.

The chain combines TRBV19 with TRBJ1-5; D possibly corresponds to TRBD1 (5 bases). This CDR3 is 13 amino acids long. The germline V gene has CDR1 LNHDA and CDR2 SQIVND (reference sequence). The V and J ends lost 1 base and 7 bases respectively, with 8 bases between them. CDR3 residues: CASSIGQRQPQHF. CDR3 nucleotide sequence: TGTGCCAGTAGTATAGGACAGAGACAGCCCCAGCATTTT.

Only a few counts were recorded for this clone. The CDR3, as DNA: TGTGCCAGCAGTACTAGCGGGGGCTCCTACAATGAGCAGTTCTTC. Encoded protein: CASSTSGGSYNEQFF. This chain connects TRBV25-1 to TRBJ2-1; 11 positions agree with TRBD2. The germline CDR1 and CDR2 sequences are MGHDK and SYGVNS. V was clipped by 5 bases and J by 0 bases; unmatched bases: 0. The CDR3 runs 15 residues.

This clone was detected once. The chain couples TRBV5-6 to TRBJ1-6; a weak D match, TRBD1 (5 bases). This CDR3 is 15 amino acids long. Germline-derived CDR1 and CDR2 are SGHDT and YYEEEE. Trimming removed 0 bases from V and 5 bases from J, with 9 bases in between. CDR3 in amino acids: CASSLGAGNNSPLHF. The CDR3 DNA sequence: TGTGCCAGCAGCTTGGGAGCAGGGAATAATTCACCCCTCCACTTT.

The chain uses TRBV10-3 and TRBJ2-1; D is possibly TRBD2 (5 bases). The CDR3 extends over 15 amino acids. Germline V gene data show CDR1 as ENHRY and CDR2 as SYGVKD. Trimming removed 6 bases at V and 0 bases at J, with 12 bases between. CDR3 residues: CAIRKDLSSYNEQFF. The CDR3 nucleotides read TGTGCCATCAGGAAGGACTTAAGCTCCTACAATGAGCAGTTCTTC.